This section outlines one T cell receptor beta chain sequence together with its context. The data are from a study of blood T cells in healthy people across ages. V lost 6 bases and J lost 0, with 15 bases in between. This CDR3 comprises 15 residues. CDR1 and CDR2 (germline): DFQATT, SNEGSKA (reference sequence). Then a second PCR, running about 6 to 12 cycles, was carried out with a sample-barcoded 5' primer and a J-beta primer mix. TCRdb recomputed calls from the 5' RACE reads with MiXCR, one row per CDR3 protein. The repertoire holds about 800,000 distinct CDR3 sequences, with about half as singletons.

The chain combines TRBV20-1 with TRBJ2-1, with D perhaps TRBD2 (5 bases). This TCR was sampled from a man at least 80 years old in good health. Sequenced: blood. The DNA of the CDR3 is TGCAGTGCCGAGAAAGCGGTTAGCTCCTACAATGAGCAGTTCTTC. Translating it yields CSAEKAVSSYNEQFF.